This TCR beta chain is from a study of tumor-infiltrating lymphocytes in primary liver carcinoma. About the research overall: Aged between 30 and 69 years, the patients were men and women. Roughly 3.5 to 7.13 million productive TCRbeta reads came from each sample, comparable across tissue types. Whole-study findings and limits: Between tumor regions, pairs overlapped more than tumor-adjacent and tumor-blood pairs did.

A word on this clonotype: Its antigen is undetermined. Compared with germline, one end of the junction differs, possibly owing to a read error.

The input was 450 to 500 ng total RNA; TCR beta cDNA was made from it with a constant-region primer. Sequencing libraries for TCR beta derived from three nested multiplex PCR rounds that used slightly modified ARM-PCR. Researchers ran the first two PCR rounds for roughly 11 cycles each with TRBV1-TRBV30 forward primers and a C-beta reverse primer. A single record per CDR3 protein comes from TCRdb applying MiXCR to the multiplex PCR reads. The sample records around 100,000 distinct CDR3 sequences, roughly 69% being singletons. Without any cell sorting, roughly 18-31 mg of bulk tissue yielded co-extracted RNA and DNA. At sampling, these chronic HBV carriers had received no treatment. The CDR3 has 15 residues. Germline V lookup: CDR1 SQVTM, CDR2 ANQGSEA.

This TCR was recovered from a woman in her sixties with primary liver carcinoma and hepatitis B virus infection. The specimen sequenced was liver tumor tissue from sampling region 5. Subset: tumor region T5, tumor centre. The J gene is TRBJ2-1, the V gene TRBV29-1; tentatively, D is TRBD2 (5 bases). The CDR3 DNA sequence: TGCTGCGTTGAAGATTGGAGGCATACGGCGGGTGAGCAGTTCTTC. This translates into CCVEDWRHTAGEQFF.